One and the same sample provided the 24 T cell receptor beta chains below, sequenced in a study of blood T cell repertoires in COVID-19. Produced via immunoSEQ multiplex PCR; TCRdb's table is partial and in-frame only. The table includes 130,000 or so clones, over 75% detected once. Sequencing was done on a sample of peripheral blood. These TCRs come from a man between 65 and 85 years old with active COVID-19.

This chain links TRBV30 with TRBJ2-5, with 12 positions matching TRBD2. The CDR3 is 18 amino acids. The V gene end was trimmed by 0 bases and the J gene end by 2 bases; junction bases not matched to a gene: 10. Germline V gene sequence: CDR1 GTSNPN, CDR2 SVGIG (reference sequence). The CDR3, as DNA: TGTGCCTGGAGTGTAGGGTGGCTAGCGGGAGGGGTACAAGAGACCCAGTACTTC. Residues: CAWSVGWLAGGVQETQYF. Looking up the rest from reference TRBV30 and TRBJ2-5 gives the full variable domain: SQTIHQWPATLVQPVGSPLSLECTVEGTSNPNLYWYRQAAGRGLQLLFYSVGIGQISSEVPQNLSASRPQDRQFILSSKKLLLSDSGFYLCAWSVGWLAGGVQETQYFGPGTRLLVL.

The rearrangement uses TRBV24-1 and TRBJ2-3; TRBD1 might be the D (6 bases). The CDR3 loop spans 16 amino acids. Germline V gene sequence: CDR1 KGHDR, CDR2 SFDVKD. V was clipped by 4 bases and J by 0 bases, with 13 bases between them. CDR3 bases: TGTGCCACCAGTGACGGGACACAATCTAGCACAGATACGCAGTATTTT. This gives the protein CATSDGTQSSTDTQYF.

The CDR3 sequence is CASSKRVRETQYF. Here the CDR3 DNA reads TGTGCCAGCAGCAAGAGGGTCCGAGAGACCCAGTACTTC. This sequence joins TRBV11-3 and TRBJ2-5, with D perhaps TRBD2 (5 bases). In germline, CDR1 is SGHNT, CDR2 YENEEA. The CDR3 has 13 residues. Deletions cut 5 bases from V and 4 bases from J, with 11 bases between.

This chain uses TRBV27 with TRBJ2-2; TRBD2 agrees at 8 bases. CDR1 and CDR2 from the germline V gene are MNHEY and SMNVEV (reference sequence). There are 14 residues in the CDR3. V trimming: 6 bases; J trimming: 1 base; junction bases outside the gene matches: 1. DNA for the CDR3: TGTGCCAGCAGAGCGGGAGTGAACACCGGGGAGCTGTTTTTT. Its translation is CASRAGVNTGELFF.

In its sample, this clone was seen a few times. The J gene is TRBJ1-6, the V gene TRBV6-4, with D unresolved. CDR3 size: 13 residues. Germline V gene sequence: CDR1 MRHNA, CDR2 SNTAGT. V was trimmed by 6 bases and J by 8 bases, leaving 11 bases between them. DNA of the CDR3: TGTGCCAGCAGCCTGACCGAGGATTCACCCCTCCACTTT. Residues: CASSLTEDSPLHF.

CDR3 bases: TGTGCCAGTGCCCTCGGGGTTCCTCAGCCCCAGCATTTT. It specifies CASALGVPQPQHF. This sequence joins TRBV19 and TRBJ1-5; the D is unclear. V lost 8 bases and J lost 6, with 14 bases in between. Germline assignment: CDR1 LNHDA and CDR2 SQIVND (reference sequence). The CDR3 contains 13 residues.

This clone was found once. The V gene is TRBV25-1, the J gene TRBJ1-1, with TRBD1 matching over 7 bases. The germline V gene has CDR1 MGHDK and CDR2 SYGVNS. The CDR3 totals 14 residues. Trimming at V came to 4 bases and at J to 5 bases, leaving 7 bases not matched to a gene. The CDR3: CASSALLGQTEAFF. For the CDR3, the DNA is TGTGCCAGCAGTGCATTATTGGGACAGACTGAAGCTTTCTTT.

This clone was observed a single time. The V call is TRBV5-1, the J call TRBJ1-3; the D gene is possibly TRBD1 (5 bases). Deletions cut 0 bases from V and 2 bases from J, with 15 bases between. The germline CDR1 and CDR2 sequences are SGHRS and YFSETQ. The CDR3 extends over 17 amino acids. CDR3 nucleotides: TGCGCCAGCAGCTTGGGACTAGTTACAGGACCTGGAAACACCATATATTTT. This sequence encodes CASSLGLVTGPGNTIYF. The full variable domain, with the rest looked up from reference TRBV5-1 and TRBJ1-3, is KAGVTQTPRYLIKTRGQQVTLSCSPISGHRSVSWYQQTPGQGLQFLFEYFSETQRNKGNFPGRFSGRQFSNSRSEMNVSTLELGDSALYLCASSLGLVTGPGNTIYFGEGSWLTVV.

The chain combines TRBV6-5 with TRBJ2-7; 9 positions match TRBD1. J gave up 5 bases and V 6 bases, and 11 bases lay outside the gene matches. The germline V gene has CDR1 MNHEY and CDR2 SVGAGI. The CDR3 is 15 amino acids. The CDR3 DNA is TGTGCCAGCAGCGTGGGGGACAGGGTGGCTAACGAGCAGTACTTC. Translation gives CASSVGDRVANEQYF.

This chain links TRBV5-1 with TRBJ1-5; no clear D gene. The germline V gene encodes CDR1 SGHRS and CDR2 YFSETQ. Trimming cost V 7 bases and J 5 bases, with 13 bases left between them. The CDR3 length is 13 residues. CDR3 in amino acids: CASSLYPDQPQHF. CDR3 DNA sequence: TGCGCCAGCTCCCTTTATCCCGATCAGCCCCAGCATTTT.

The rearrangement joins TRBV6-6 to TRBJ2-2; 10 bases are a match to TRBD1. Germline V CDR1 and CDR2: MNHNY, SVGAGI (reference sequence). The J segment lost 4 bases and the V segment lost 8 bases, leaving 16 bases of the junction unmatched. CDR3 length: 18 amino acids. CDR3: CASRPMLDRGLPTGELFF. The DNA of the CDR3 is TGTGCCAGCCGTCCAATGCTAGACAGGGGGCTTCCCACCGGGGAGCTGTTTTTT.

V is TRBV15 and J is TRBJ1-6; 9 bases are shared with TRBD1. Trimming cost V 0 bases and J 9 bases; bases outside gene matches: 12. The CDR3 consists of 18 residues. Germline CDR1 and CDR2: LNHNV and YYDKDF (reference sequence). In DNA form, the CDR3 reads TGTGCCACCAGCAGAGATCGACTGGCGGGACAGGGAGGTTCACCCCTCCACTTT. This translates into CATSRDRLAGQGGSPLHF.

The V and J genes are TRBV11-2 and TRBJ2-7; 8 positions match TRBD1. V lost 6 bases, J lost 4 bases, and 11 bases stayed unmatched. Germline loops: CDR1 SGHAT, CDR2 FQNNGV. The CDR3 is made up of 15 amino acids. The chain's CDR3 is CASRYAGTGPYEQYF. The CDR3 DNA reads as TGTGCCAGCAGGTACGCCGGGACAGGACCTTACGAGCAGTACTTC.

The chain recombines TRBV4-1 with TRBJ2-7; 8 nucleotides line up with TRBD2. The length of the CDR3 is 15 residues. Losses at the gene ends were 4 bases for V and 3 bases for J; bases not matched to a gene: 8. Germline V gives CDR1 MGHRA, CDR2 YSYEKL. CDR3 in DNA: TGCGCCAGCAGCCTCCATAGCGGGATAATCTACGAGCAGTACTTC. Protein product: CASSLHSGIIYEQYF.

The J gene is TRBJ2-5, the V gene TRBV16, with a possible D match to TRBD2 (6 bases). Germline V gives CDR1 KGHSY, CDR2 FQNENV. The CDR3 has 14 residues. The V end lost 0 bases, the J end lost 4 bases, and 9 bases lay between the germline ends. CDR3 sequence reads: CASSQSGGAETQYF. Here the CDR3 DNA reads TGTGCCAGCAGCCAATCGGGGGGAGCAGAGACCCAGTACTTC.

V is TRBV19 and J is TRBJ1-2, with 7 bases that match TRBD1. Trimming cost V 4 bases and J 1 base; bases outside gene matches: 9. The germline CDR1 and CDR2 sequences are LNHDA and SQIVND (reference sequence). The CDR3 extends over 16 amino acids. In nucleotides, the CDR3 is TGTGCCAGTAGTACCGCCCGGGACAGCTTTAACTATGGCTACACCTTC. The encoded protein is CASSTARDSFNYGYTF.

In DNA form, the CDR3 reads TGTGCCAGCAGTTCGGGTGGAGAAAAACTGTTTTTT. Its translation: CASSSGGEKLFF. The chain links TRBV27 to TRBJ1-4, with no clear D. The germline V and J ends were trimmed by 4 bases and 8 bases, with 8 bases remaining between them. The CDR3 totals 12 residues. CDR1 and CDR2 (germline): MNHEY, SMNVEV (reference sequence).

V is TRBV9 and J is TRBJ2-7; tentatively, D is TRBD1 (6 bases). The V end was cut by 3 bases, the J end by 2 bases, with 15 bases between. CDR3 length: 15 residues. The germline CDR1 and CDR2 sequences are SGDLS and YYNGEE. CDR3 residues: CASSGGQQGPYEQYF. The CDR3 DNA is TGTGCCAGCAGCGGCGGACAGCAGGGCCCCTACGAGCAGTACTTC.

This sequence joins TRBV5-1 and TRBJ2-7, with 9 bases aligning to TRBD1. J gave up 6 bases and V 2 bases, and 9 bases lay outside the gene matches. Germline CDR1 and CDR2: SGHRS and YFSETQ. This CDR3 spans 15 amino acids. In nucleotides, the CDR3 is TGCGCCAGCAGCTTCGTCGGGACAGGGCTCTCCGAGCAGTACTTC. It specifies CASSFVGTGLSEQYF.

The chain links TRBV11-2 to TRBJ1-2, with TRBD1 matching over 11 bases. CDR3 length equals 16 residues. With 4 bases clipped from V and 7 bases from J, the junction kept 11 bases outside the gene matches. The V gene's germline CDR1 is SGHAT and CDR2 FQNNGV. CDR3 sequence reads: CASSWRGTGQGGGYTF. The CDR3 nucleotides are TGTGCCAGCAGCTGGAGGGGAACGGGACAGGGGGGTGGCTACACCTTC.

CDR3 loop: CASSSDNLNTEAFF. The CDR3 DNA reads TGTGCCAGCAGTTCGGACAACTTGAACACTGAAGCTTTCTTT. The V and J genes are TRBV6-5 and TRBJ1-1; perhaps TRBD1 as D (5 bases). There are 14 residues in the CDR3. Germline V gives CDR1 MNHEY, CDR2 SVGAGI. The V end was cut by 4 bases, the J end by 0 bases, with 9 bases between.

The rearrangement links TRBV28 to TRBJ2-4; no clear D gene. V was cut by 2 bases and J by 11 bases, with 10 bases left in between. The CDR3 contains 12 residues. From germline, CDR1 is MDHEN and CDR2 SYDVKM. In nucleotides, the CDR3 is TGTGCCAGCAGTTTAAACTCATTTCTTCAGTACTTC. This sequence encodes CASSLNSFLQYF.

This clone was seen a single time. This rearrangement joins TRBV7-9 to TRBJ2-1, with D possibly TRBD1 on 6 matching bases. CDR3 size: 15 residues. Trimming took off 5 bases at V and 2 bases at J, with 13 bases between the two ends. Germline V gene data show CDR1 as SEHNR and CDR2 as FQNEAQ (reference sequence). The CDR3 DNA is TGTGCCAGCAGCGTTGCAGGGGCGGCCTACAATGAGCAGTTCTTC. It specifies CASSVAGAAYNEQFF.

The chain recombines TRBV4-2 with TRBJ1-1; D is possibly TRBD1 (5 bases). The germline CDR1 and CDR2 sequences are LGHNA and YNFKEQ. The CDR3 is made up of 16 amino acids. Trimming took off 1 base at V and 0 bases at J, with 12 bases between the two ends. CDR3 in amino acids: CASSQAQGTMNTEAFF. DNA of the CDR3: TGTGCCAGCAGCCAAGCCCAGGGCACCATGAACACTGAAGCTTTCTTT.